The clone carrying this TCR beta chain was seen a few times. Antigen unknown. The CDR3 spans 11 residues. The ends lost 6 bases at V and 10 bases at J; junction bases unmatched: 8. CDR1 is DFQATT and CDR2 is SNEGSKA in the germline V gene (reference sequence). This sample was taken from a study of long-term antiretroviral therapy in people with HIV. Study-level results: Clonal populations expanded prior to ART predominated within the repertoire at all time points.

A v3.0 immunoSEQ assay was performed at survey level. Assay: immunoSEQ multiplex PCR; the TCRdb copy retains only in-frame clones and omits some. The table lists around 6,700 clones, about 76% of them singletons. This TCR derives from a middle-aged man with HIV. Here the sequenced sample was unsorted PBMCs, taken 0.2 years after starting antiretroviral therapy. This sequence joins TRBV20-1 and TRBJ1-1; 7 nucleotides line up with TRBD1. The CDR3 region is CSAPTGMAAFF. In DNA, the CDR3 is TGCAGTGCGCCGACAGGGATGGCAGCTTTCTTT.